This T cell receptor (beta chain) was captured by sequencing in a study of CD8 T cells in ankylosing spondylitis. The study, taken as a whole, reports: The clones that were linked to disease were reported to be significantly enriched in matched synovial fluid samples from ankylosing spondylitis patients.

Libraries for TCR beta were made by quantitative 5'-RACE with molecular barcodes. TCRdb used MiXCR to reprocess the 5' RACE reads, holding one entry per CDR3 protein. The sample has around 130,000 distinct CDR3 sequences, roughly an eighth seen once. The CDR3 sequence is 16 residues long. The germline V gene encodes CDR1 MNHEY and CDR2 SVGEGT. Trimming at V came to 6 bases and at J to 7 bases, leaving 12 bases not matched to a gene. This clonotype was seen more than once but under ten times. Its antigen is unidentified. The receptor was derived from a female donor with ankylosing spondylitis or in good health (not recorded which). Sequencing was performed on blood, either unsorted or a sorted T cell fraction (not recorded which). The V call is TRBV6-2 or TRBV6-3, the J call TRBJ2-2; 9 bases are shared with TRBD1. The CDR3: CASRSPGTGNYGELFF. For the CDR3, the DNA is TGTGCCAGCAGGAGCCCCGGGACAGGGAATTACGGGGAGCTGTTTTTT.